This T cell receptor (beta chain) was found in a study of blood T cell repertoires in COVID-19. Study background: Whether acute or convalescent, the COVID-19 samples came from the United States, Italy and Spain. The analysed material was cDNA or gDNA that came from T cells, B-cell-depleted T cells, or PBMCs.

The CDR3 sequence is 14 residues long. Trimming removed 5 bases from V and 2 bases from J; junction bases left unmatched: 6. Germline lookup yields CDR1 MDHEN and CDR2 SYDVKM. How the authors handled the data: Estimation of nucleated cell counts was performed using reference gene primer amplification. Produced via immunoSEQ multiplex PCR; TCRdb's table is partial and in-frame only. V and J calls and clone size are as listed in that table; D and trimming were resolved from the DNA. Altogether about 260,000 clones are present, about 85% being singletons, with the ten largest covering around 4%. The sequencing sample was made of peripheral blood. The J gene is TRBJ2-7, the V gene TRBV28, with TRBD2 identical over 7 bases. The source of this sequence is a man in his sixties with acute or convalescent COVID-19. This CDR3 is CASSPHSGAYEQYF. The CDR3 DNA reads as TGTGCCAGCAGTCCCCACAGCGGGGCCTACGAGCAGTACTTC.